Listed below are T cell receptor beta chains from one sample, sequenced in a study of blood T cell repertoires in COVID-19. Method: immunoSEQ multiplex PCR; TCRdb's copy keeps in-frame clones and lacks some. The sample lists some 150,000 clones; more than 80% were seen once. Sequenced material: PBMCs or T cells enriched from blood (not recorded which). Receptor source: a young woman who had been exposed to COVID-19. Each CDR3 is given with its conserved first and last residue. Part of the rows lack a size; the others show once, few, many or a class for expanded clones.

CDR3 length | J gene | clone size | V gene | CDR3 protein
14 | TRBJ2-1 | few | TRBV29-1 | CSVGGGSSYNEQFF
12 | TRBJ2-7 | - | TRBV29-1 | CSAETGGNEQYF
15 | TRBJ1-5 | once | TRBV7-2 | CASSRTARGNQPQHF
14 | TRBJ2-7 | - | TRBV11-2 | CASLPSAGGYEQYF
16 | TRBJ2-7 | - | TRBV19 | CASSIDGTGGSYEQYF
18 | TRBJ2-1 | - | TRBV6-4 | CASSVGLAGGRAYNEQFF
13 | TRBJ1-2 | - | TRBV28 | CASSLSGTGGYTF
15 | TRBJ2-6 | - | TRBV6-5 | CASRQGASGANVLTF
14 | TRBJ2-4 | - | TRBV6-5 | CASRRTGSQNIQYF
13 | TRBJ2-7 | - | TRBV3-1/TRBV3-2 | CASSQGSGLGQYF
17 | TRBJ2-1 | - | TRBV19 | CASSRLAGGTSYNEQFF
19 | TRBJ1-1 | - | TRBV5-8 | CASRPNKPRAKGAGSEAFF
15 | TRBJ2-5 | - | TRBV3-1/TRBV3-2 | CASSHKAGFQETQYF
14 | TRBJ1-5 | - | TRBV23-1 | CASTPHGTGQPQHF
16 | TRBJ1-1 | - | TRBV27 | CASSQRQVRSNTEAFF